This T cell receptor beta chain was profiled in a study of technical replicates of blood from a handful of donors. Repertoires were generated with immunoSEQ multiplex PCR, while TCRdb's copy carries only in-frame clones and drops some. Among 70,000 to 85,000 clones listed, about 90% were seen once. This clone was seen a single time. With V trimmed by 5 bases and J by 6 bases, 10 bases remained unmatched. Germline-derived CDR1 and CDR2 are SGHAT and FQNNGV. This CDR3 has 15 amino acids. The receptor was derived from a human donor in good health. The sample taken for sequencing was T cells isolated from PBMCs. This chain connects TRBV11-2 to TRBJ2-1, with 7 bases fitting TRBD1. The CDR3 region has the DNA TGTGCCAGCAGCCGAACAGGGGACAGAGCCAATGAGCAGTTCTTC. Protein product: CASSRTGDRANEQFF.